A single sample gave rise to the 2 T cell receptor beta chains below, sequenced in a study of CD8 T cells in ankylosing spondylitis. General study results and limits: A TCR beta motif made of about 8 highly homologous variants seemed typical of ankylosing spondylitis blood.

TCRdb reanalysed the 5' RACE reads using MiXCR and keeps one entry per CDR3 protein. The profile covers approximately 540,000 distinct CDR3 sequences, with 12% appearing a single time and around 6.8% taken by the ten largest. These receptors lack a known antigen. The sample comprised blood, either unsorted or a sorted T cell fraction (not recorded which). These receptors were taken from a male donor with ankylosing spondylitis.

V usage is TRBV5-6 and J usage is TRBJ2-7; D is perhaps TRBD2 (5 bases). The CDR3 consists of 15 residues. V was clipped by 4 bases and J by 2 bases, with 16 bases between them. CDR1 and CDR2 from the germline V gene are SGHDT and YYEEEE. The CDR3 DNA is TGTGCCAGCAGCCAAGGAGGAGGCTTACCCTACGAGCAGTACGTC. Its translation: CASSQGGGLPYEQYV.

The chain carries TRBV24-1 and TRBJ2-2, with D possibly TRBD2 on 6 matching bases. Germline V gene lookup returns CDR1 KGHDR and CDR2 SFDVKD. The CDR3 totals 14 residues. Trimming left V 2 bases short and J 4 bases short, with 7 bases between. The CDR3 loop is CATSDWRGTGELFF. The CDR3 DNA is TGTGCCACCAGTGATTGGAGGGGCACCGGGGAGCTGTTTTTT.